This T cell receptor (beta chain) was sequenced in a study of blood T cell repertoires in COVID-19. Study-wide background: Collection of acute and convalescent COVID-19 samples took place in the United States, Italy and Spain.

Per the original methods: Reference gene primers were amplified, and this amplification served to estimate nucleated cell counts. Measured with immunoSEQ multiplex PCR; TCRdb has only the in-frame clones, and not every one. The DNA was the basis for D and trimming; V, J and clone size are from that table. Here the sample spans under 250,000 clones, roughly four fifths being singletons. The sample comprised peripheral blood. The sequence was collected from a woman aged 70-85 years with acute or convalescent COVID-19.

The CDR3 loop reads CASSPGSGGAHNEQFF. The DNA for the CDR3 is TGTGCCAGCAGCCCCGGTAGCGGGGGGGCCCACAATGAGCAGTTCTTC. V is TRBV4-2 and J is TRBJ2-1, with 11 bases aligning to TRBD2. Germline V gene sequence: CDR1 LGHNA, CDR2 YNFKEQ. V lost 4 bases to trimming and J lost 5 bases; unmatched junction nucleotides: 7. This CDR3 spans 16 amino acids.